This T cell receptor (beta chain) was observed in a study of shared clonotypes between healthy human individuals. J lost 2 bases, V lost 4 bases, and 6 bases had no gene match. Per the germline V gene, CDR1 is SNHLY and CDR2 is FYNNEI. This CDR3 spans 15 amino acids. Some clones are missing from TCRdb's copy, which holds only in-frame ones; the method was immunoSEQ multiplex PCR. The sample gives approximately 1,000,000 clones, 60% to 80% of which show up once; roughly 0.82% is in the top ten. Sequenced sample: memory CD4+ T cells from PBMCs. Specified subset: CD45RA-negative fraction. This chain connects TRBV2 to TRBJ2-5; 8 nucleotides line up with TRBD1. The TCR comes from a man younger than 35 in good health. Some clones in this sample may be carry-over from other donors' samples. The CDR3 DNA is TGTGCCAGCAGTGTGGACAGGGCTTCACAAGAGACCCAGTACTTC. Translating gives CASSVDRASQETQYF.